This is a list of T cell receptor beta chains from one sample in a study of T cells after yellow fever vaccination. In TCRdb, the 5' RACE reads were re-called with MiXCR into one record per CDR3 protein. This sample carries 450,000 to 650,000 distinct CDR3 sequences, roughly 14% of them seen once, and the ten largest clones take roughly an eighth. Specimen: PBMCs, collected on the day of the yellow fever booster vaccination. These receptors all stem from a young man who received the YFV17D yellow fever vaccine. Each CDR3 is given with its conserved first and last residue. The D gene is left open where the match is weak. Size tells how often a clone was seen (once, few, many) or the class of an expanded clone, and some rows leave it out.

size,D,J,V,DNA,CDR3
.,.,TRBJ1-4,TRBV6-1,TGTGCCAGCAGTGAAGGGGGGATTAATGAAAAACTGTTTTTT,CASSEGGINEKLFF
few,.,TRBJ2-7,TRBV29-1,TGCAGCGTTGGCGGCGGACTCTCCTACGAGCAGTACTTC,CSVGGGLSYEQYF
.,TRBD2,TRBJ2-1,TRBV7-2,TGTGCCAGCAGTCCCACTAGCGATAGAGATGAGCAGTTCTTC,CASSPTSDRDEQFF
few,.,TRBJ2-2,TRBV7-8,TGTGCCAGCAGCTTGGCCTTGAGAACCGGGGAGCTGTTTTTT,CASSLALRTGELFF
.,.,TRBJ2-7,TRBV5-1,TGCGCCAGCAGCTTGGAACAGCCGCACGAGCAGTACTTC,CASSLEQPHEQYF
few,TRBD2,TRBJ2-1,TRBV5-1,TGCGCCAGCAGCTTGGGGGGCGGGAGTGTGTATGAGCAGTTCTTC,CASSLGGGSVYEQFF
.,TRBD1,TRBJ2-4,TRBV12-3/TRBV12-4,TGTGCCAGCAGTCGCGGACAGGTTAGCAAAAACATTCAGTACTTC,CASSRGQVSKNIQYF
.,.,TRBJ1-5,TRBV21-1,TGTGCCAGCAGCAAAGAACTAAAGAGGAGTTGCCAGCCCCAGCATTTT,CASSKELKRSCQPQHF
few,TRBD1,TRBJ2-4,TRBV20-1,TGCAGTGCTGGTCGGGACAGCAAAAACATTCAGTACTTC,CSAGRDSKNIQYF
.,.,TRBJ2-1,TRBV5-1,TGCGCCAGCAGTTCTAGCGCCATACTGGGTGGGCAGTTCTTC,CASSSSAILGGQFF
.,.,TRBJ2-1,TRBV20-1,TGCAGTGCTAGTTTGTTCGGTCCCTACAATGAGCAGTTCTTC,CSASLFGPYNEQFF
.,TRBD2,TRBJ2-1,TRBV6-2/TRBV6-3,TGTGCCAGCGAGCCGGCGGGAGTGAACAATGAGCAGTTCTTC,CASEPAGVNNEQFF
.,TRBD2,TRBJ2-5,TRBV6-1,TGTGCCAGCCGGACTAGCGGGTTCCAAGAGACCCAGTACTTC,CASRTSGFQETQYF
many,.,TRBJ2-5,TRBV20-1,TGCAGTGCTATGGTGGGTCAGGAGACCCAGTACTTC,CSAMVGQETQYF
.,TRBD2,TRBJ2-3,TRBV20-1,TGCAGTGCTAGGGACCCCGATAGCGGGAAGAAAGATACGCAGTATTTT,CSARDPDSGKKDTQYF
.,.,TRBJ2-3,TRBV24-1,TGTGCCACCAGCTTAAAGAGGGGAGATACGCAGTATTTT,CATSLKRGDTQYF
many,.,TRBJ1-6,TRBV15,TGTGCCACCAGCTCGAAGGCTGGCAGGAATTCACCCCTCCACTTT,CATSSKAGRNSPLHF
few,.,TRBJ2-1,TRBV5-1,TGCGCCAGCAGCTTAAGGCGTGAGCAGTTCTTC,CASSLRREQFF
.,.,TRBJ2-4,TRBV7-2,TGTGCCAGCAGCTTAGAGAGGTACAGAGCCAAAAACATTCAGTACTTC,CASSLERYRAKNIQYF
.,.,TRBJ2-1,TRBV2,TGTGCCAGCACGGTTAGCGGAACCTACAATGAGCAGTTCTTC,CASTVSGTYNEQFF
few,TRBD1,TRBJ2-7,TRBV9,TGTGCCAGCAGCGTAGGGGGGACAGGGGCCTACGAGCAGTACTTC,CASSVGGTGAYEQYF
.,.,TRBJ2-7,TRBV4-2,TGTGCCAGCAGCCAAGCCCTCGGGGCAGTCTGGGAGCAGTACTTC,CASSQALGAVWEQYF
few,.,TRBJ1-1,TRBV12-3/TRBV12-4,TGTGCCAGCAGTTACGGGGGGCTGAACACTGAAGCTTTCTTT,CASSYGGLNTEAFF
few,.,TRBJ2-7,TRBV7-6,TGTGCCAGCAGCCAAGAGAGGACAAGCTACGAGCAGTACTTC,CASSQERTSYEQYF
many,TRBD2,TRBJ2-5,TRBV4-3,TGCGCCAGCAGCCTAAATAGCGGGAGCGGGGAGACCCAGTACTTC,CASSLNSGSGETQYF
few,TRBD1,TRBJ2-2,TRBV29-1,TGCAGCGTCAAGGGACAGGGGGCTATAGGGATCGGGGAGCTGTTTTTT,CSVKGQGAIGIGELFF
.,.,TRBJ1-4,TRBV28,TGTGCCAGCCAGAGGGGAGGGTCAGCAGGAAAACTGTTTTTT,CASQRGGSAGKLFF
.,.,TRBJ2-5,TRBV29-1,TGCAGCGTTGAAGCCCGGCTAGCTTTACAAGAGACCCAGTACTTC,CSVEARLALQETQYF
many,TRBD1,TRBJ1-1,TRBV5-1,TGCGCCAGCAGCTCAGCAGGGGGAAGGAACACTGAAGCTTTCTTT,CASSSAGGRNTEAFF
.,.,TRBJ1-1,TRBV4-2,TGTGCCAGCAGCCAAGAAAGTACGCGGGGAAACACTGAAGCTTTCTTT,CASSQESTRGNTEAFF
many,TRBD1,TRBJ2-5,TRBV18,TGTGCCAGCCGGACAGGCCAAGAGACCCAGTACTTC,CASRTGQETQYF
few,TRBD2,TRBJ2-1,TRBV27,TGTGCCAGCAGTTTAGCCCGCCCATTGGGGGAGGGAGGTGAGCAGTTCTTC,CASSLARPLGEGGEQFF
few,.,TRBJ1-2,TRBV19,TGTGCCAGTAGTCCTTCTCACCGTGGTGGCTACACCTTC,CASSPSHRGGYTF
.,TRBD2,TRBJ2-3,TRBV5-4,TGTGCCAGCAGCTTGATTACGGGGGGTAAAACAGATACGCAGTATTTT,CASSLITGGKTDTQYF
.,TRBD2,TRBJ2-1,TRBV5-4,TGTGCCAGCAGCTCGGGCCCACAGCGGGAGGGCTACAATGAGCAGTTCTTC,CASSSGPQREGYNEQFF
few,TRBD2,TRBJ2-5,TRBV5-6,TGTGCCAGCAGCTCAAAGTTAACTAGCGGGAGGGCCCAAACTCAAGAGACCCAGTACTTC,CASSSKLTSGRAQTQETQYF
.,.,TRBJ2-5,TRBV5-1,TGCGCCAGCAGCTTGGGGGCACCAAAGACCCAGTACTTC,CASSLGAPKTQYF
few,TRBD2,TRBJ2-1,TRBV7-6,TGTGCCAGCAGCCCTAACCCGAAACTAGCGGGGGGCAATGAGCAGTTCTTC,CASSPNPKLAGGNEQFF
.,.,TRBJ2-3,TRBV20-1,TGCAGTGCGACGCAGGACTTCCAGTATTTT,CSATQDFQYF
.,.,TRBJ2-5,TRBV5-1,TGCGCCAGCAGCTTGATGGCTTCCCAAGAGACCCAGTACTTC,CASSLMASQETQYF
.,.,TRBJ2-4,TRBV5-6,TGTGCCAGCAGCTTGGCCCTGACACGGGACATTCAGTACTTC,CASSLALTRDIQYF
.,.,TRBJ1-2,TRBV28,TGTGCCAGCAGTATACCAGGAGGGGGTGGAATTGGCTACACCTTC,CASSIPGGGGIGYTF
.,.,TRBJ2-7,TRBV30,TGTGCCTGGAGCGGGCCCGGGACGGCGGCTTTGGAGCAGTACTTC,CAWSGPGTAALEQYF
few,.,TRBJ2-3,TRBV7-2,TGTGCCAGCAGCTTCGGTCCACCGGGGGGCACAGATACGCAGTATTTT,CASSFGPPGGTDTQYF
few,TRBD1,TRBJ2-1,TRBV9,TGTGCCAGCAGCGTAGGTCACAGGGGGAATGAGCAGTTCTTC,CASSVGHRGNEQFF
few,TRBD1,TRBJ2-7,TRBV28,TGTGCCAGCAGTTTTCAGGGACAGGGACCCGACGAGCAGTACTTC,CASSFQGQGPDEQYF
few,.,TRBJ2-3,TRBV10-3,TGTGCCATCAGTGAGACTACGACAGGCACAGATACGCAGTATTTT,CAISETTTGTDTQYF
.,.,TRBJ2-7,TRBV19,TGTGCCAGTAGTCCCAATCAAGACCCCTACGAGCAGTACTTC,CASSPNQDPYEQYF
.,TRBD2,TRBJ2-1,TRBV5-1,TGCGCCAGCAGGGAGGGGACTAGCGGATTACACAATGAGCAGTTCTTC,CASREGTSGLHNEQFF
few,TRBD1,TRBJ2-1,TRBV18,TGTGCCAGCTACACAGGGGGCGGACGCTACAATGAGCAGTTCTTC,CASYTGGGRYNEQFF
few,.,TRBJ2-5,TRBV20-1,TGCAGTGCTACCGAAGAGACCCAGTACTTC,CSATEETQYF
.,TRBD2,TRBJ2-3,TRBV7-2,TGTGCCAGCAGCTCGGGACTAGCGGGAGGTCCAGATACGCAGTATTTT,CASSSGLAGGPDTQYF
.,.,TRBJ1-1,TRBV5-5,TGTGCCAGCAGCTTCGCGGGAACTGAAGCTTTCTTT,CASSFAGTEAFF
few,.,TRBJ1-1,TRBV29-1,TGCAGCGTTGAGAACAGAGAAGCTTTCTTT,CSVENREAFF